This is a list of T cell receptor beta chains from one sample in a study of shared clonotypes between healthy human individuals. Method: immunoSEQ multiplex PCR; TCRdb's copy keeps in-frame clones and lacks some. The sample consists of some 2 million clones, about 94% of them appearing once. Sample: naive CD8+ T cells sorted from blood. All receptors derive from a man aged 18-30 years in good health. The CDR3 runs from the conserved cysteine through the conserved F or W. The order of the fields is clone size, V gene, J gene, D gene, CDR3 DNA, CDR3 protein. The D gene is left open where the match is weak. Size values are once, few and many counts, or a class for expanded clones, and some rows have none.

clone size: once; V gene: TRBV6-6; J gene: TRBJ2-5; D gene: .; CDR3 DNA: TGTGCCAGCAGTTACTCAGGAGGGAAGACCCAGTACTTC; CDR3 protein: CASSYSGGKTQYF
clone size: .; V gene: TRBV4-1; J gene: TRBJ1-1; D gene: .; CDR3 DNA: TGCGCCAGCAGCCAATTATTCGGAACGAACACTGAAGCTTTCTTT; CDR3 protein: CASSQLFGTNTEAFF
clone size: .; V gene: TRBV7-8; J gene: TRBJ2-1; D gene: TRBD2; CDR3 DNA: TGTGCCAGCAGCCTTCTGCGGGAGAGAGGGCAGTTCTTC; CDR3 protein: CASSLLRERGQFF
clone size: .; V gene: TRBV7-9; J gene: TRBJ2-2; D gene: .; CDR3 DNA: TGTGCCAGCAGCCGACTTTTTGAGGGGACGGGAACCGGGGAGCTGTTTTTT; CDR3 protein: CASSRLFEGTGTGELFF
clone size: .; V gene: TRBV10-3; J gene: TRBJ1-5; D gene: .; CDR3 DNA: TGTGCCATCAGTGAGGATTATAGCAATCAGCCCCAGCATTTT; CDR3 protein: CAISEDYSNQPQHF
clone size: .; V gene: TRBV27; J gene: TRBJ2-1; D gene: .; CDR3 DNA: TGTGCCAGCAGTTTGGGGGAGAGCGGCAATGAGCAGTTCTTC; CDR3 protein: CASSLGESGNEQFF
clone size: .; V gene: TRBV4-1; J gene: TRBJ2-1; D gene: TRBD2; CDR3 DNA: TGCGCCAGCAGCCAAGAGGGAATGGTAGCGGGAGCGTATGAGCAGTTCTTC; CDR3 protein: CASSQEGMVAGAYEQFF
clone size: once; V gene: TRBV19; J gene: TRBJ2-2; D gene: TRBD1; CDR3 DNA: TGTGCCAGTAGTGGAGGCCGGGACAGGGATGCCACCGGGGAGCTGTTTTTT; CDR3 protein: CASSGGRDRDATGELFF
clone size: .; V gene: TRBV6-1; J gene: TRBJ2-2; D gene: TRBD1; CDR3 DNA: TGTGCCAGCAGTGAAGTGGACAGGGCCCCCGGGGAGCTGTTTTTT; CDR3 protein: CASSEVDRAPGELFF
clone size: .; V gene: TRBV7-9; J gene: TRBJ2-7; D gene: .; CDR3 DNA: TGTGCCAGCAGCGACGGACAGATCTCCTACGAGCAGTACTTC; CDR3 protein: CASSDGQISYEQYF
clone size: .; V gene: TRBV5-6; J gene: TRBJ2-5; D gene: .; CDR3 DNA: TGTGCCAGCAGCCCCTGGGCTTTTGAGACCCAGTACTTC; CDR3 protein: CASSPWAFETQYF